Below are 20 T cell receptor beta chains sequenced from a single sample in a study of shared clonotypes between healthy human individuals. Here immunoSEQ multiplex PCR was the method, and the copy in TCRdb shows in-frame clones only, minus some. The table lists about 2 million clones, approximately 95% of them singletons. The sequenced sample consisted of naive CD4+ T cells sorted from blood. The subset denotes: CD45RA+ positively selected. These receptors were taken from a man aged 18 to 29 in good health.

V gene TRBV5-6 combines with J gene TRBJ2-7; a weak D match, TRBD2 (5 bases). V was clipped by 4 bases and J by 1 base, with 18 bases between them. Germline V gene data show CDR1 as SGHDT and CDR2 as YYEEEE. This CDR3 contains 16 residues. The CDR3 protein is CASSIRDWRLSYEQYF. The CDR3 DNA follows: TGTGCCAGCAGCATCAGAGACTGGAGGCTTTCCTACGAGCAGTACTTC.

The V call is TRBV21-1, the J call TRBJ2-1; TRBD1, the table's D call, lacks a check against the DNA. TRBV21-1 is a listed pseudogene. There are 15 residues in the CDR3. The chain's CDR3 is CASPFPGQGGHEQFF. Here the CDR3 DNA reads TGTGCCAGCCCATTCCCAGGACAGGGGGGGCATGAGCAGTTCTTC.

Only one count was recorded for this clone. This chain joins TRBV30 and TRBJ2-2, with unresolved D. The CDR3 loop spans 13 amino acids. Trimming cost V 4 bases and J 11 bases, with 17 bases left between them. The germline CDR1 and CDR2 sequences are GTSNPN and SVGIG (reference sequence). In DNA, the CDR3 is TGTGCCTGGAAGGCAGACCTAACTATCGAGCTGTTTTTT. Residues: CAWKADLTIELFF.

The CDR3 DNA reads as TGTGCCAGCAGCCCCAACAGACAGATACAAGAGACCCAGTACTTC. Protein: CASSPNRQIQETQYF. V usage is TRBV7-2 and J usage is TRBJ2-5, with D perhaps TRBD1 (5 bases). This CDR3 comprises 15 residues. Germline loops: CDR1 SGHTA, CDR2 FQGNSA. Trimming took off 5 bases at V and 2 bases at J, with 15 bases between the two ends.

Comments on this clone: A junction end diverges from the germline sequence, so it may reflect a read error. The chain uses TRBV7-8 and TRBJ1-2; 9 bases match TRBD1. The V gene's germline CDR1 is SGHVS and CDR2 FQNEAQ. This CDR3 has 12 amino acids. In nucleotides, the CDR3 is TGTGCCAGCAGCCGACCCCCGGGACAGGGCTTCTTC. Its protein product is CASSRPPGQGFF.

The CDR3 region is CASSYSPAGEQYF. CDR3 coding DNA: TGCGCCAGCAGCTATTCCCCTGCTGGCGAGCAGTACTTC. This chain connects TRBV5-1 to TRBJ2-7, with D hard to call. The CDR3 sequence is 13 residues long. CDR1 and CDR2 (germline): SGHRS, YFSETQ. Deletions cut 3 bases from V and 6 bases from J, with 13 bases between.

V usage is TRBV5-8 and J usage is TRBJ1-4; D ambiguous. Germline V gene sequence: CDR1 SGHTS, CDR2 YDEGEE. Trimming stripped 4 bases from V and 7 bases from J, with 23 bases between. The CDR3 sequence is 17 residues long. This CDR3 is CASSPEGGHRVGEKLFF. DNA of the CDR3: TGTGCCAGCAGCCCGGAGGGAGGCCATCGGGTGGGTGAAAAACTGTTTTTT. Filled out from reference TRBV5-8 and TRBJ1-4, the complete variable domain reads EAGVTQSPTHLIKTRGQQATLRCSPISGHTSVYWYQQALGLGLQFLLWYDEGEERNRGNFPPRFSGRQFPNYSSELNVNALELEDSALYLCASSPEGGHRVGEKLFFGSGTQLSVL.

Comment on this clone: This sample also contains other DNA sequences that code for the same CDR3. V gene TRBV29-1 combines with J gene TRBJ1-1; weak D call: TRBD1 (5 bases). CDR1 and CDR2 (germline): SQVTM, ANQGSEA. The CDR3 spans 12 residues. The V gene lost 6 bases and the J gene lost 4 bases, with 12 bases spanning the gap. CDR3 amino acids: CSVERGGTEAFF. For the CDR3, the DNA is TGCAGCGTCGAACGGGGGGGCACTGAAGCTTTCTTT.

This rearrangement joins TRBV5-6 to TRBJ2-5; D might be TRBD2 (5 bases). Trimming stripped 0 bases from V and 2 bases from J, with 11 bases between. The CDR3 is 15 amino acids. CDR1 and CDR2 from the germline V gene are SGHDT and YYEEEE. The chain's CDR3 is CASSLVTRGQETQYF. The CDR3 DNA reads TGTGCCAGCAGCTTGGTTACACGAGGGCAAGAGACCCAGTACTTC.

As DNA, the CDR3 is TGTGCTAGTGGTTTGGTCGTGAGTTCCCCTCGTACCTACGAGCAGTACTTC. Translation: CASGLVVSSPRTYEQYF. The chain joins TRBV12-5 to TRBJ2-7; no firm D call. The CDR3 loop spans 17 amino acids. From germline, CDR1 is LGHNT and CDR2 FRNRAP. The V end lost 0 bases, the J end lost 2 bases, and 17 bases lay between the germline ends.

The genes are TRBV6-1 and TRBJ1-1; 7 bases are shared with TRBD1. The CDR3 is made up of 14 amino acids. With V trimmed by 7 bases and J by 4 bases, 9 bases remained unmatched. Per the germline V gene, CDR1 is MNHNS and CDR2 is SASEGT. CDR3 nucleotide sequence: TGTGCCAGCACGATTACAGGGGCGGGCACTGAAGCTTTCTTT. Amino acids: CASTITGAGTEAFF.

The gene calls are TRBV7-2 and TRBJ2-2; perhaps TRBD2 as D (5 bases). With 5 bases removed from V and 4 bases from J, the gap between germline ends came to 14 bases. The CDR3 length is 15 residues. Germline values: CDR1 SGHTA, CDR2 FQGNSA. The CDR3, as DNA: TGTGCCAGCAGCCCGGGATCCCAGTCCACCGGGGAGCTGTTTTTT. Amino acid sequence: CASSPGSQSTGELFF.

As concerns this clone: A clone one base away is much larger, so this may be a read error. V and J are TRBV29-1 and TRBJ2-7; 8 bases agree with TRBD1. There are 16 residues in the CDR3. Germline V gene data show CDR1 as SQVTM and CDR2 as ANQGSEA. Losses at the gene ends were 1 base for V and 0 bases for J; bases not matched to a gene: 8. The CDR3 loop reads CSVEVSRGPSSYEQYF. The CDR3 bases are TGCAGCGTTGAAGTTAGCAGGGGGCCGAGCTCCTACGAGCAGTACTTC.

The chain joins TRBV4-1 to TRBJ2-7; D is ambiguous. There are 14 residues in the CDR3. Germline V CDR1 and CDR2: MGHRA, YSYEKL. V lost 1 base and J lost 6, with 13 bases in between. In DNA form, the CDR3 reads TGCGCCAGCAGCCAAGGGTACCTGGCTACCGAGCAGTACTTC. This encodes CASSQGYLATEQYF.

Worth noting for this clone: Other DNA sequences in the same sample also yield this CDR3. This chain connects TRBV29-1 to TRBJ1-1; no firm D call. The length of the CDR3 is 10 residues. Trimming shortened V by 6 bases and J by 2 bases, and 4 bases separated the two germline ends. CDR1 and CDR2 from the germline V gene are SQVTM and ANQGSEA. CDR3 in DNA: TGCAGCGTAGGCAACACTGAAGCTTTCTTT. It translates to CSVGNTEAFF.

The chain uses TRBV11-2 and TRBJ2-7, with 7 bases fitting TRBD1. The germline V gene encodes CDR1 SGHAT and CDR2 FQNNGV. The length of the CDR3 is 15 residues. V lost 7 bases and J lost 4; bases outside the gene matches: 13. The CDR3: CASTDDRVRGYEQYF. In nucleotides, the CDR3 is TGTGCCAGCACCGACGACAGGGTGAGGGGATACGAGCAGTACTTC.

The genes are TRBV5-1 and TRBJ2-5; the D gene is possibly TRBD2 (6 bases). The CDR3 runs 15 residues. Germline V CDR1 and CDR2: SGHRS, YFSETQ. V dropped 10 bases and J dropped 4 bases, with 23 bases sitting between them. Here the CDR3 reads CASLPNGRDAETQYF. Here the CDR3 DNA reads TGCGCCTCTTTACCCAACGGGCGGGACGCAGAGACCCAGTACTTC.

The rearrangement links TRBV11-3 to TRBJ2-3; TRBD1 aligns across 7 bases. With 6 bases clipped from V and 4 bases from J, the junction kept 7 bases outside the gene matches. From germline, CDR1 is SGHNT and CDR2 YENEEA. The CDR3 runs 14 residues. The CDR3 bases are TGTGCCAGCAGTCCAGGGGGTTCGGCAGATACGCAGTATTTT. Amino acids: CASSPGGSADTQYF.

The CDR3 DNA reads TGTGCCAGCAGTCCCGCGGGGGGGACAGATACGCAGTATTTT. Translated, it gives CASSPAGGTDTQYF. The chain has TRBV6-1 and TRBJ2-3; TRBD2 agrees at 9 bases. V dropped 5 bases and J dropped 3; count of bases not matched to a gene: 3. The CDR3 sequence is 14 residues long. The germline CDR1 and CDR2 sequences are MNHNS and SASEGT.

This chain links TRBV10-2 with TRBJ2-3; TRBD2 matches 15 bases. The CDR3 loop spans 17 amino acids. Germline trimming cut 4 bases from V and 4 bases from J; bases unmatched to any gene: 6. Germline values: CDR1 WSHSY, CDR2 SAAADI. CDR3 region: CASSGGTSGGRADTQYF. The CDR3 bases are TGCGCCAGCAGTGGAGGGACTAGCGGGGGGCGAGCAGATACGCAGTATTTT.